This T cell receptor beta chain came from a study of cytomegalovirus exposure and HLA in healthy donors. The overall study: Tens of millions of unique TCRs from HLA-typed donors were held in an early release of data.

This PCR relied on a set of 60 Vbeta primers and 13 Jbeta primers. Sequenced by immunoSEQ multiplex PCR; TCRdb stores in-frame clones only, minus some. The repertoire consists of about 160,000 clones, with 70% to 80% occurring once and the leading ten covering approximately 2.1%. This receptor was identified in a man over 45 in good health and CMV-seropositive. The sequencing input was PBMCs.

DNA of the CDR3: TGTGCCAGCAGCCCCCGCTCTAGCGGGGGCCGCTCCTACAATGAGCAGTTCTTC. Its translation: CASSPRSSGGRSYNEQFF. The rearrangement links TRBV7-2 to TRBJ2-1; 10 bases align to TRBD2. The germline gives CDR1 SGHTA, CDR2 FQGNSA. The CDR3 consists of 18 residues. V dropped 5 bases and J dropped 0; count of bases not matched to a gene: 10.